The TCR beta chain described here comes from a study of Graves' ophthalmopathy and Graves' hyperthyroidism. Across the study: The study drew peripheral blood at initial diagnosis, before any treatment. General study findings and limits: The authors also found most expanded thyroid clonotypes above 0.001 frequency in blood. Ophthalmopathy cases were distinguished from stable hyperthyroidism by a 13-signature model, reaching about 90% sensitivity and around 81% specificity.

In the case of this clonotype: What it binds is unknown.

TCR beta CDR3 amplification used RNA transcripts. The library came from an HTBI-primed first-round RT-PCR and a second-round multiplex PCR. TCRdb analysed the multiplex PCR reads with MiXCR anew, one entry per CDR3 protein. Seen here are 740,000 or so distinct CDR3 sequences, roughly 41% observed once, and the top ten hold around 40%. The CDR3 runs 14 residues. V lost 3 bases to trimming and J lost 6 bases; unmatched junction nucleotides: 4. Germline loops: CDR1 SQVTM, CDR2 ANQGSEA. The receptor comes from an adult man with Graves' ophthalmopathy. Specimen: peripheral blood. This rearrangement joins TRBV29-1 to TRBJ2-2, with 10 bases identical to TRBD1. CDR3 DNA sequence: TGCAGCGTTGAGTTGGGACAGGGGTCCGGGGAGCTGTTTTTT. This codes for CSVELGQGSGELFF.